This T cell receptor beta chain appears in the sequencing data of a study of shared clonotypes between healthy human individuals. About this clone: The antigen is unknown.

From CD4+ cells came CD45RA+ naive and CD45RA-negative memory subsets. The study, taken as a whole, reports: It was observed that roughly 5.5% of naive CD4 clonotypes were shared across several donors. Sorted-subset sequencing, rarefaction showed, was incomplete despite large depth. Few donors limited the genetic and exposure-history diversity represented.

The CDR3 length is 16 residues. Germline CDR1 and CDR2: LNHDA and SQIVND (reference sequence). V lost 1 base to trimming and J lost 6 bases, with 15 bases between them. Profiling relied on immunoSEQ multiplex PCR, and the TCRdb table lists in-frame clones only, not all of them. The repertoire consists of 2.3 million or so clones, with approximately 95% occurring once and the leading ten covering 0.39%. The sequencing input was naive CD4+ T cells from PBMCs. Specified subset: CD45RA+ positively selected. The rearrangement links TRBV19 to TRBJ2-2, with a weak D call TRBD2 (6 bases). The TCR originated in a man in his late teens or twenties in good health. Some clones in this sample may be carry-over from other donors' samples. CDR3 DNA: TGTGCCAGTAGTATAGTGAGGTCGCGGGACGCCGGGGAGCTGTTTTTT. Its translation: CASSIVRSRDAGELFF.